These 21 T cell receptor beta chains were sequenced from one sample in a study of T cell repertoires in cytomegalovirus infection. TCRdb re-derived calls from the reads in MiXCR, one entry per CDR3 protein. The top ten hold roughly 13% of the sample, which has more than 350,000 distinct CDR3 sequences, 25% to 40% seen once. Material for sequencing was PBMCs. The receptors here all came from a human donor in good health (CMV status not recorded). Some clones in this sample may be carry-over from other donors' samples.

A few counts support this clonotype. The rearrangement joins TRBV7-8 to TRBJ1-5; D unclear. Germline V gene sequence: CDR1 SGHVS, CDR2 FQNEAQ. The CDR3 covers 17 residues. With 3 bases removed from V and 1 base from J, the gap between germline ends came to 16 bases. This chain's CDR3 is CASSFQFGPQSNQPQHF. The DNA for the CDR3 is TGTGCCAGCAGCTTCCAGTTCGGACCACAGAGCAATCAGCCCCAGCATTTT. Drawing the rest from reference TRBV7-8 and TRBJ1-5, the complete variable domain is GAGVSQSPRYKVAKRGQDVALRCDPISGHVSLFWYQQALGQGPEFLTYFQNEAQLDKSGLPSDRFFAERPEGSVSTLKIQRTQQEDSAVYLCASSFQFGPQSNQPQHFGDGTRLSIL.

The genes are TRBV9 and TRBJ2-7; TRBD1 agrees at 8 bases. The CDR3 totals 15 residues. Germline-derived CDR1 and CDR2 are SGDLS and YYNGEE. Trimming took 4 bases from V and 3 from J; bases not matched to a gene: 9. The CDR3 protein is CASSRTGGFGYEQYF. Written as DNA, the CDR3 is TGTGCCAGCAGCAGAACAGGGGGATTCGGCTACGAGCAGTACTTC.

J is TRBJ2-4 and V is TRBV20-1; 11 bases match TRBD2. The V gene end was trimmed by 2 bases and the J gene end by 7 bases; junction bases not matched to a gene: 16. Germline V gene sequence: CDR1 DFQATT, CDR2 SNEGSKA (reference sequence). The CDR3 extends over 18 amino acids. The CDR3 sequence: CSARSRLAGQPKGNIQYF. In nucleotides, the CDR3 is TGCAGTGCTAGATCTCGACTAGCGGGGCAGCCCAAAGGGAACATTCAGTACTTC.

This clonotype has a count of ten or more. The chain combines TRBV27 with TRBJ2-5; 11 nucleotides line up with TRBD1. Per the germline V gene, CDR1 is MNHEY and CDR2 is SMNVEV (reference sequence). V trimming: 5 bases; J trimming: 5 bases; junction bases outside the gene matches: 7. The CDR3 has 15 residues. CDR3 residues: CASSPRTGGVETQYF. DNA for the CDR3: TGTGCCAGCAGTCCCCGGACAGGGGGCGTTGAGACCCAGTACTTC.

In its sample, this clonotype was seen a few times. The germline gene is not matched at one end of the junction; a read error may be the cause. This sequence joins TRBV3-1 and TRBJ2-7; 7 nucleotides match TRBD1. CDR3 size: 15 residues. The germline CDR1 and CDR2 sequences are LGHDT and YNNKEL (reference sequence). Here the CDR3 reads CTSSQVLTGYYEQYF. The CDR3 bases are TGTACCAGCAGCCAAGTTCTGACAGGGTACTACGAGCAGTACTTC.

There are a few counts of this clonotype. The chain combines TRBV9 with TRBJ1-1; D not resolved. The CDR3 runs 16 residues. CDR1 SGDLS and CDR2 YYNGEE come from the germline V gene. The V end was cut by 4 bases, the J end by 1 base, with 17 bases between. Here the CDR3 reads CASSPNNNRQNTEAFF. DNA for the CDR3: TGTGCCAGCAGCCCCAACAACAACAGACAGAACACTGAAGCTTTCTTT. The entire variable domain, with the rest obtained from reference TRBV9 and TRBJ1-1, is as follows: DSGVTQTPKHLITATGQRVTLRCSPRSGDLSVYWYQQSLDQGLQFLIQYYNGEERAKGNILERFSAQQFPDLHSELNLSSLELGDSALYFCASSPNNNRQNTEAFFGQGTRLTVV.

At least ten counts were recorded for this clonotype. This chain uses TRBV7-6 with TRBJ2-3; 8 nucleotides align to TRBD2. With 4 bases clipped from V and 1 base from J, the junction kept 7 bases outside the gene matches. This CDR3 spans 16 amino acids. Germline V gene lookup returns CDR1 SGHVS and CDR2 FNYEAQ. CDR3 coding DNA: TGTGCCAGCAGCTCGGTGCCGCGGGGGGGCACAGATACGCAGTATTTT. It codes for CASSSVPRGGTDTQYF.

Ten or more counts support this clonotype. The rearrangement links TRBV6-1 to TRBJ2-3, with a possible D match to TRBD1 (6 bases). Trimming took off 1 base at V and 4 bases at J, with 9 bases between the two ends. CDR1 MNHNS and CDR2 SASEGT come from the germline V gene. There are 14 residues in the CDR3. The CDR3 bases are TGTGCCAGCAGTGAAGAGGGACACCCAGATACGCAGTATTTT. Translated: CASSEEGHPDTQYF.

The CDR3 protein is CASSFQSGLNEKLFF. In nucleotides, the CDR3 is TGTGCCAGCAGTTTCCAGTCGGGCCTAAATGAAAAACTGTTTTTT. This chain connects TRBV27 to TRBJ1-4; D is unresolved. Trimming removed 3 bases from V and 5 bases from J, with 13 bases in between. The CDR3 runs 15 residues. Germline CDR1 MNHEY, CDR2 SMNVEV (reference sequence).

This rearrangement joins TRBV6-1 to TRBJ1-5; D is unclear. The germline V gene encodes CDR1 MNHNS and CDR2 SASEGT. The CDR3 has 12 residues. V dropped 9 bases and J dropped 7 bases, with 13 bases sitting between them. The CDR3 spells CASGDVRQPQHF. DNA of the CDR3: TGTGCCAGTGGGGATGTTAGGCAGCCCCAGCATTTT.

The chain employs TRBV7-8 and TRBJ1-1; TRBD1 matches at 7 bases. The V and J ends lost 4 bases and 4 bases, in that order; junction bases with no gene match: 9. CDR1 and CDR2 (germline): SGHVS, FQNEAQ. CDR3 length: 15 residues. CDR3 region: CASSSTQDRPTEAFF. The CDR3 coding sequence is TGTGCCAGCAGCTCCACCCAGGACAGGCCCACTGAAGCTTTCTTT. Full variable domain (outside the CDR3, taken from reference TRBV7-8 and TRBJ1-1): GAGVSQSPRYKVAKRGQDVALRCDPISGHVSLFWYQQALGQGPEFLTYFQNEAQLDKSGLPSDRFFAERPEGSVSTLKIQRTQQEDSAVYLCASSSTQDRPTEAFFGQGTRLTVV.

The chain recombines TRBV5-5 with TRBJ2-2; TRBD1 matches 9 bases. Germline V gene lookup returns CDR1 SGHKS and CDR2 YYEKEE (reference sequence). The V gene end was trimmed by 0 bases and the J gene end by 0 bases; junction bases not matched to a gene: 6. This CDR3 has 18 residues. CDR3 bases: TGTGCCAGCAGCTTGGGACAGGGGGTAATAACGAACACCGGGGAGCTGTTTTTT. As protein: CASSLGQGVITNTGELFF.

About this clonotype: A much larger clone lies a single base off, so this may be a read error. Here the CDR3 omits its conserved ending phenylalanine or tryptophan, so a read error is the likely source. The V and J genes are TRBV7-6 and TRBJ2-3, with D possibly being TRBD1 (6 bases). The germline gives CDR1 SGHVS, CDR2 FNYEAQ. This CDR3 region has 16 residues. Trimming took 1 base from V and 0 from J, leaving 11 bases between them. The CDR3 nucleotides read TGTGCCAGCAGCTTAGGGACAGCAATTAGCACAGATACGCAGTATTGT. Translation: CASSLGTAISTDTQYC.

The chain links TRBV11-2 to TRBJ2-3; tentative D call: TRBD2 (5 bases). Germline V CDR1 and CDR2: SGHAT, FQNNGV. This CDR3 comprises 15 residues. Trimming cost V 5 bases and J 2 bases, with 14 bases left between them. The CDR3 protein is CASSIGLSHTDTQYF. The DNA of the CDR3 is TGTGCCAGCAGCATCGGACTCAGCCACACAGATACGCAGTATTTT.

For this clonotype: An end of the junction does not agree with germline; a read error may underlie this. The chain combines TRBV7-2 with TRBJ2-4; a possible D gene is TRBD2 (5 bases). This CDR3 has 17 residues. Per the germline V gene, CDR1 is SGHTA and CDR2 is FQGNSA. CDR3 region: CASSTIEPGGPKHIPYF. In DNA form, the CDR3 reads TGTGCCAGCAGCACAATAGAGCCAGGAGGCCCCAAACACATTCCGTACTTC. Variable domain in full (rest from reference TRBV7-2 and TRBJ2-4): GAGVSQSPSNKVTEKGKDVELRCDPISGHTALYWYRQSLGQGLEFLIYFQGNSAPDKSGLPSDRFSAERTGGSVSTLTIQRTQQEDSAVYLCASSTIEPGGPKHIPYFGAGTRLSVL.

Only a few counts were recorded for this clonotype. This sequence joins TRBV28 and TRBJ1-3; D is possibly TRBD1 (5 bases). V was trimmed by 5 bases and J by 0 bases, leaving 17 bases between them. Germline V gene lookup returns CDR1 MDHEN and CDR2 SYDVKM. The CDR3 consists of 17 residues. CDR3 nucleotide sequence: TGTGCCAGCAGTGCGGACCCCGGGACGGTCTCTGGAAACACCATATATTTT. Its translation: CASSADPGTVSGNTIYF.

CDR3 nucleotides: TGTGCCATCGGGGAATCCTATAATTCACCCCTCCACTTT. Its translation: CAIGESYNSPLHF. V and J are TRBV10-3 and TRBJ1-6; D not certain. Deletions cut 8 bases from V and 1 base from J, with 6 bases between. CDR3 length equals 13 residues. Germline CDR1 and CDR2: ENHRY and SYGVKD.

V is TRBV19 and J is TRBJ2-7; 9 bases agree with TRBD1. This CDR3 has 16 amino acids. Unmatched junction bases numbered 14, after V lost 9 bases and J lost 2 bases. Germline V lookup: CDR1 LNHDA, CDR2 SQIVND (reference sequence). CDR3 region: CASERTGTGKTYEQYF. The CDR3, as DNA: TGTGCCAGCGAGCGAACCGGGACAGGGAAGACCTACGAGCAGTACTTC.

This rearrangement joins TRBV2 to TRBJ2-2, with D tentatively TRBD1 (5 bases). The V and J ends lost 5 bases and 3 bases respectively, with 7 bases between them. This CDR3 is built from 13 residues. From germline, CDR1 is SNHLY and CDR2 FYNNEI. In nucleotides, the CDR3 is TGTGCCAGCAGTCAGGGTGACACCGGGGAGCTGTTTTTT. It yields the protein CASSQGDTGELFF. Filled out from reference TRBV2 and TRBJ2-2, the complete variable domain reads EPEVTQTPSHQVTQMGQEVILRCVPISNHLYFYWYRQILGQKVEFLVSFYNNEISEKSEIFDDQFSVERPDGSNFTLKIRSTKLEDSAMYFCASSQGDTGELFFGEGSRLTVL.

This clonotype was seen many times. The V call is TRBV4-2, the J call TRBJ1-2; possible D gene TRBD1, 6 bases. The V end lost 0 bases, the J end lost 4 bases, and 12 bases lay between the germline ends. The CDR3 covers 15 residues. Germline V lookup: CDR1 LGHNA, CDR2 YNFKEQ. CDR3: CASSQDSGQPYGYTF. The CDR3 DNA sequence: TGTGCCAGCAGCCAAGATTCGGGACAACCCTATGGCTACACCTTC.

This clonotype was recorded only once. Being one base from a much bigger clone, this may be a read error. The CDR3 spells CASSDGQLGGELFF. The CDR3 DNA follows: TGTGCCAGCAGTGATGGACAGTTGGGCGGGGAGCTGTTTTTT. This chain links TRBV6-6 with TRBJ2-2; possible D gene TRBD1, 6 bases. V was shortened by 5 bases and J by 7 bases, with 14 bases between the two germline ends. CDR1 is MNHNY and CDR2 is SVGAGI in the germline V gene (reference sequence). The length of the CDR3 is 14 residues.